A selection of T cell receptor beta chains follows, all from one sample in a study of blood T cell repertoires in COVID-19. Measured with immunoSEQ multiplex PCR; TCRdb has only the in-frame clones, and not every one. Seen here are 200,000 to 250,000 clones, approximately 81% observed once, and the top ten hold 3% to 4%. The sequencing input was peripheral blood. The receptors were sampled from a woman aged 80 or older with acute or convalescent COVID-19. CDR3s include the opening cysteine and the closing phenylalanine or tryptophan.

v_gene	CDR3aa
TRBV21-1	CASSTRTGFSTDTQYF
TRBV11-3	CASSGGLAYEQYF
TRBV28	CASSSSWRATEAFF
TRBV4-3	CASSQELGVEQFF
TRBV14	CASSQGRLAGGDEQFF
TRBV5-5	CASSPYRDSQETQYF
TRBV6-2/TRBV6-3	CASSLGGLNTEAFF
TRBV3-1/TRBV3-2	CASSQDLITGSQPQETQYF
TRBV9	CASSVTGQTYTGELFF
TRBV7-2	CASSLAPDPQGNTIYF
TRBV6-4	CASSHGRTGGGYTF
TRBV30	CACRGQSNSPLHF
TRBV19	CASIAFAEAFF
TRBV9	CASSVDGNEQFF
TRBV6-1	CASSDPTSTLNTEAFF
TRBV11-3	CASSPLRGKNTGELFF
TRBV10-3	CAHSPDRLSASIFSEQYF
TRBV6-6	CASSLGSYTGELFF
TRBV6-5	CASSYGRLLGYTF
TRBV19	CARRRETQYF
TRBV6-6	CASSSKRGGNYEQYF
TRBV6-5	CASSRRDRGREGYTF
TRBV7-9	CASSLAGQGSTEAFF
TRBV19	CASSSKGQVRDSPLHF
TRBV27	CASRYRVSNSPLHF
TRBV12-3/TRBV12-4	CASSPSGGEKLFF
TRBV28	CASSSGQGEAGYTF
TRBV24-1	CATSDSPDRADTQYF
TRBV10-1	CASSEGGCGYTF
TRBV27	CASSLQGLYNEQFF
TRBV9	CASSVDGGVWNEQFF
TRBV6-5	CASSYPDRGDGYTF
TRBV14	CASSQGLDTQYF
TRBV28	CASSLFMGSGEAFF
TRBV29-1	CSAWPGQTIASTEAFF
TRBV5-6	CASSSSDTQYF
TRBV21-1	CASSTRGTAVTTIEAFF
TRBV7-3	CASSPDLDTEAFF
TRBV2	CASSVDKGGYTF
TRBV3-1/TRBV3-2	CASSQGQGAENTEAFF